These 21 T cell receptor beta chains were sequenced from one sample in a study of Graves' ophthalmopathy and Graves' hyperthyroidism. RNA transcripts yielded amplified TCR beta CDR3 regions. RT-PCR with HTBI primers came first, then second-round multiplex PCR. TCRdb passed the multiplex PCR reads through MiXCR, listing each CDR3 protein once. The top ten hold roughly 10% of the sample, which has roughly 1.1 million distinct CDR3 sequences, about 40% seen once. Sequences were obtained from peripheral blood or thyroid tissue (not recorded which). The origin of the receptors is an adult man with Graves' hyperthyroidism.

This clonotype came up a few times. A read error is possible here, since a much larger clone lies one base away. This sequence joins TRBV20-1 and TRBJ2-7; D is ambiguous. Germline V gene sequence: CDR1 DFQATT, CDR2 SNEGSKA (reference sequence). This CDR3 is built from 12 residues. Trimming took 6 bases from V and 2 from J, leaving 11 bases between them. CDR3 DNA: TGCAGTGCCTGGCAGGCCACCTACGAGCAGTACTTC. Translating gives CSAWQATYEQYF.

Of note for this clonotype: The CDR3 carries no conserved terminal phenylalanine or tryptophan, so it likely arises from a read error. The DNA is omitted, as the CDR3 cannot be located on it reliably, and the CDR3 follows TCRdb's listing. The chain carries TRBV15 and TRBJ1-6. The CDR3 is made up of 8 amino acids, end residues included. Germline V lookup: CDR1 LNHNV, CDR2 YYDKDF (reference sequence). The CDR3 spells CATSRGFR.

The rearrangement uses TRBV25-1 and TRBJ1-6, with D possibly being TRBD1 (6 bases). The V gene lost 3 bases and the J gene lost 7 bases, with 16 bases spanning the gap. In germline, CDR1 is MGHDK, CDR2 SYGVNS. The CDR3 consists of 16 residues. CDR3 bases: TGTGCCAGCAGTGATCCCACAGGGACGGGAAATTCACCCCTCCACTTT. This sequence encodes CASSDPTGTGNSPLHF.

The rearrangement links TRBV29-1 to TRBJ2-7; possible D gene TRBD2, 6 bases. Germline V gene data show CDR1 as SQVTM and CDR2 as ANQGSEA. The V and J ends lost 4 bases and 3 bases respectively, with 13 bases between them. This CDR3 spans 13 amino acids. The CDR3 DNA follows: TGCAGCGTTGTAGCGGATCTCATCTACGAGCAGTACTTC. This sequence encodes CSVVADLIYEQYF.

Here the CDR3 DNA reads TGTGCCAGCAGCCGGGGGGGGACAGCTAACTATGGCTACACCTTC. Protein: CASSRGGTANYGYTF. The rearrangement uses TRBV14 and TRBJ1-2, with 7 bases that match TRBD1. The CDR3 is made up of 15 amino acids. CDR1 and CDR2 (germline): SGHDN, FVKESK. V gave up 4 bases and J gave up 0 bases; unmatched junction bases: 5. The whole variable domain, remainder taken from reference TRBV14 and TRBJ1-2, is EAGVTQFPSHSVIEKGQTVTLRCDPISGHDNLYWYRRVMGKEIKFLLHFVKESKQDESGMPNNRFLAERTGGTYSTLKVQPAELEDSGVYFCASSRGGTANYGYTFGSGTRLTVV.

Ten or more counts support this clonotype. The V gene is TRBV10-3, the J gene TRBJ1-2; D may be TRBD1 (5 bases). Per germline, CDR1 ENHRY and CDR2 SYGVKD. V was trimmed by 4 bases and J by 4 bases, leaving 7 bases between them. There are 12 residues in the CDR3. The CDR3 reads CAISADSYGYTF. CDR3 DNA: TGTGCCATCAGTGCCGACAGCTATGGCTACACCTTC.

This sequence joins TRBV4-2 and TRBJ2-7; 8 bases are a match to TRBD1. Germline loops: CDR1 LGHNA, CDR2 YNFKEQ. The CDR3 contains 15 residues. V shed 3 bases, J shed 1 base, and the junction held 5 bases outside the gene matches. CDR3 DNA: TGTGCCAGCAGCCAGGCCCAGGGGGCATCCTACGAGCAGTACTTC. It specifies CASSQAQGASYEQYF.

In its sample, this clonotype was seen many times. The chain links TRBV4-3 to TRBJ1-1, with D perhaps matching TRBD1 (6 bases). Trimming left V 1 base short and J 3 bases short, with 12 bases between. The CDR3 is made up of 15 amino acids. The germline gives CDR1 LGHNA, CDR2 YSLEER. The CDR3 loop reads CASSQAGAGHTEAFF. The CDR3 DNA reads as TGCGCCAGCAGCCAAGCGGGGGCAGGTCACACTGAAGCTTTCTTT.

In this sample, this clonotype turned up once. It may be a read error: a sequence one base away is much more abundant. The J gene is TRBJ2-5, the V gene TRBV7-6; tentative D call: TRBD2 (6 bases). Germline V lookup: CDR1 SGHVS, CDR2 FNYEAQ. V lost 4 bases, J lost 9 bases, and 9 bases lay in between. CDR3 length equals 11 residues. CDR3 DNA sequence: TGTGCCAGCAGCTCCCGGGGGTCCCAGTACTTC. The encoded protein is CASSSRGSQYF.

This chain uses TRBV29-1 with TRBJ2-5; D gene unclear. CDR1 is SQVTM, CDR2 ANQGSEA, per germline. Trimming left V 8 bases short and J 7 bases short, with 14 bases between. The CDR3 consists of 11 residues. The CDR3 protein is CSLTVKGTQYF. The DNA of the CDR3 is TGCAGCTTAACGGTGAAGGGGACCCAGTACTTC.

The chain has TRBV25-1 and TRBJ2-5; 11 bases are a match to TRBD1. V shed 6 bases and J 4 bases; nucleotides not matched to a gene: 10. The CDR3 spans 16 residues. CDR1 and CDR2 from the germline V gene are MGHDK and SYGVNS. CDR3 nucleotide sequence: TGTGCCAGCAGCTTGGCCCAGGACAGGGGGCGAGAGACCCAGTACTTC. Translated, it gives CASSLAQDRGRETQYF.

This clonotype came up many times. CDR3 coding DNA: TGTGCCAGTAGTATAGGGACAAGCTACGAGCAGTACTTC. This sequence encodes CASSIGTSYEQYF. V usage is TRBV19 and J usage is TRBJ2-7; possibly TRBD1 for D (5 bases). Looked up from germline, CDR1 is LNHDA and CDR2 is SQIVND (reference sequence). CDR3 length: 13 residues. With 1 base removed from V and 3 bases from J, the gap between germline ends came to 7 bases.

As to this clonotype: Just one base apart from a much larger clone, this may be a read error. The J gene is TRBJ2-2, the V gene TRBV5-5; D not resolved. Looked up from germline, CDR1 is SGHKS and CDR2 is YYEKEE (reference sequence). The CDR3 runs to 14 residues. CDR3 residues: CASRLAVNTGELFF. In nucleotides, the CDR3 is TGTGCCAGCAGATTGGCTGTGAACACCGGGGAGCTGTTTTTT.

The chain joins TRBV29-1 to TRBJ2-2; 9 bases are a match to TRBD1. Germline assignment: CDR1 SQVTM and CDR2 ANQGSEA. The CDR3 consists of 21 residues. V lost 2 bases to trimming and J lost 5 bases; unmatched junction nucleotides: 24. In DNA, the CDR3 is TGCAGCGTTGAAAATTGGGCTGGGACAGGGAGCGGGAATCGAGGAACCGGGGAGCTGTTTTTT. Translated: CSVENWAGTGSGNRGTGELFF.

The table lists this clonotype with many counts. The chain links TRBV20-1 to TRBJ2-5; the D call may be TRBD1 or TRBD2 (5 bases each). Germline CDR1 reads DFQATT; CDR2 reads SNEGSKA (reference sequence). The V gene lost 0 bases and the J gene lost 2 bases, with 13 bases spanning the gap. CDR3 length: 15 residues. CDR3 sequence (DNA): TGCAGTGCTAGAGATACCGGGACGACTCAAGAGACCCAGTACTTC. Translating gives CSARDTGTTQETQYF.

The V call is TRBV25-1, the J call TRBJ2-3, with D unclear. Germline V gene data show CDR1 as MGHDK and CDR2 as SYGVNS. The CDR3 sequence is 13 residues long. The V end was cut by 6 bases, the J end by 5 bases, with 12 bases between. The CDR3, as DNA: TGTGCCAGCAGGAGAAGACCGGAAGATACGCAGTATTTT. Amino acids: CASRRRPEDTQYF. Supplemented by reference TRBV25-1 and TRBJ2-3, the full variable domain reads EADIYQTPRYLVIGTGKKITLECSQTMGHDKMYWYQQDPGMELHLIHYSYGVNSTEKGDLSSESTVSRIRTEHFPLTLESARPSHTSQYLCASRRRPEDTQYFGPGTRLTVL.

The chain joins TRBV7-2 to TRBJ2-2; 9 bases are a match to TRBD1. The CDR3 extends over 16 amino acids. Germline V lookup: CDR1 SGHTA, CDR2 FQGNSA. Trimming at V came to 6 bases and at J to 4 bases, leaving 9 bases not matched to a gene. The CDR3 loop reads CASSPRQGGGTGELFF. Written as DNA, the CDR3 is TGTGCCAGCAGTCCTCGACAGGGGGGAGGCACCGGGGAGCTGTTTTTT.

The chain employs TRBV25-1 and TRBJ2-5; D may be TRBD2 (5 bases). Germline CDR1 is MGHDK and CDR2 is SYGVNS. This CDR3 comprises 17 residues. V gave up 5 bases and J gave up 4 bases, with 23 bases separating them. CDR3 protein: CASSYDDALSGRETQYF. For the CDR3, the DNA is TGTGCCAGCAGTTACGACGACGCCCTAAGTGGGAGAGAGACCCAGTACTTC.

The CDR3 DNA reads as TGTGCCAGCAGTCCATCCGGGACTAGCGGGAGCGGGGAGTACGAGCAGTACTTC. Amino acid sequence: CASSPSGTSGSGEYEQYF. The rearrangement links TRBV12-3 or TRBV12-4 to TRBJ2-7; the match to TRBD2 covers 14 bases. V trimming: 5 bases; J trimming: 4 bases; junction bases outside the gene matches: 13. The CDR3 length is 18 residues.

As to this clonotype: This may be a read error, as it is one base from a much larger clone. This chain links TRBV7-2 with TRBJ1-3, with D perhaps TRBD1 (5 bases). V lost 5 bases and J 0 bases, leaving 14 bases between the germline ends. This CDR3 is built from 16 residues. The germline V gene has CDR1 SGHTA and CDR2 FQGNSA. CDR3 DNA: TGTGCCAGCAGCGTTGGGGCAGGGCCCTCTGGAAACACCATATATTTT. It codes for CASSVGAGPSGNTIYF.

The chain carries TRBV15 and TRBJ2-7, with D tentatively TRBD2 (5 bases). The CDR3 consists of 14 residues. The germline V and J ends were trimmed by 9 bases and 5 bases, with 20 bases remaining between them. Germline V gene lookup returns CDR1 LNHNV and CDR2 YYDKDF (reference sequence). The CDR3 loop is CATRISGLSDEQYF. DNA of the CDR3: TGTGCCACTCGCATAAGCGGTCTTAGCGACGAGCAGTACTTC.